Listed below are T cell receptor beta chains from one sample, sequenced in a study of T cell clusters in autoimmune cytopenias. TCRdb re-analyzed the multiplex PCR reads; it lists each CDR3 protein once, without DNA. The sample totals about 6,600 distinct CDR3 sequences; its top ten clones hold around 6.2%. The same data also went into a second study, on T cell repertoires in aging, cancer and after chemotherapy.

The sample taken for sequencing was peripheral blood. The receptors originated from a human donor in good health. Each CDR3 is given with its conserved first and last residue. Clone size is shown for a subset of rows, as once, few, many or a class of expanded clone.

clone_size,v_call,j_call,cdr3_aa
medium-sized,TRBV5-6,TRBJ2-1,CASSSDGGLAFSEQFF
.,TRBV7-2,TRBJ2-1,CASSTSGRSNEQFF
.,TRBV20-1,TRBJ2-5,CSARGLAGGGETQYF
.,TRBV6-5,TRBJ1-1,CASTGDRGPYTEAFF
medium-sized,TRBV6-2/TRBV6-3,TRBJ2-7,CASSYTSGVLSSYEQYF
.,TRBV21-1,TRBJ2-1,CASSRLLSGGAGNEQFF
.,TRBV20-1,TRBJ2-3,CSARATGTSATQDTQYF
medium-sized,TRBV15,TRBJ1-5,CATSRGLGNQPQHF
.,TRBV7-9,TRBJ2-3,CASSFSSFAVLSTDTQYF
medium-sized,TRBV7-6,TRBJ2-1,CASSFSSGSSDEQFF
.,TRBV10-3,TRBJ1-5,CAISESGSNQPQHF
.,TRBV6-2/TRBV6-3,TRBJ1-5,CASSHNRDKGPGQPQHF
medium-sized,TRBV30,TRBJ1-5,CAWSVSGASNQPQHF
medium-sized,TRBV6-5,TRBJ2-1,CASSPSTSGVYNEQFF
.,TRBV20-1,TRBJ2-7,CSARGQATAYEQYF
.,TRBV11-2,TRBJ2-2,CASSPDRGLGELFF
medium-sized,TRBV6-5,TRBJ1-3,CASSYGVSGNTIYF
.,TRBV5-1,TRBJ2-3,CASSLEVSDTQYF
.,TRBV20-1,TRBJ2-2,CSARFPTSGSNTGELFF
medium-sized,TRBV4-3,TRBJ1-6,CASSQVEDSPLHF
medium-sized,TRBV18,TRBJ1-4,CASSPGVISGTNEKLFF
medium-sized,TRBV24-1,TRBJ2-1,CATSDLGSYNEQFF
medium-sized,TRBV6-2/TRBV6-3,TRBJ2-1,CASSRTSGRAGEQFF
medium-sized,TRBV6-2/TRBV6-3,TRBJ2-2,CASSYTGYTGELFF
medium-sized,TRBV30,TRBJ2-1,CAWSVSGDEQFF
medium-sized,TRBV12-3/TRBV12-4,TRBJ2-1,CATRTSGGASYNEQFF
.,TRBV5-5,TRBJ2-7,CASSLALTSDYEQYF
.,TRBV24-1,TRBJ1-2,CATSDPENGQGTYGYTF
medium-sized,TRBV6-1,TRBJ2-3,CASRELATSTDTQYF